This T cell receptor (beta chain) originates from a study of blood T cell repertoires in COVID-19. On the study more broadly: The analysed material was cDNA or gDNA that came from T cells, B-cell-depleted T cells, or PBMCs.

The germline V gene encodes CDR1 SGHNT and CDR2 YENEEA. Trimming took off 2 bases at V and 2 bases at J, with 10 bases between the two ends. The length of the CDR3 is 15 residues. In the original analysis: Reference gene primer amplification yielded estimated nucleated cell counts. Clones were read by immunoSEQ multiplex PCR, and TCRdb kept only the in-frame ones, dropping some. V, J and clone size were drawn from that table, and D and trimming were deduced from the DNA. The repertoire holds some 140,000 clones, 70% to 80% seen once, with approximately 11% in the top ten. The V and J genes are TRBV11-3 and TRBJ2-1, with D perhaps matching TRBD1 (5 bases). Sequencing was carried out using peripheral blood. This TCR derives from a man in his 60s who had recovered from COVID-19. The CDR3 DNA follows: TGTGCCAGCAGCTTACAAACAGGTACCTACAATGAGCAGTTCTTC. This translates into CASSLQTGTYNEQFF.